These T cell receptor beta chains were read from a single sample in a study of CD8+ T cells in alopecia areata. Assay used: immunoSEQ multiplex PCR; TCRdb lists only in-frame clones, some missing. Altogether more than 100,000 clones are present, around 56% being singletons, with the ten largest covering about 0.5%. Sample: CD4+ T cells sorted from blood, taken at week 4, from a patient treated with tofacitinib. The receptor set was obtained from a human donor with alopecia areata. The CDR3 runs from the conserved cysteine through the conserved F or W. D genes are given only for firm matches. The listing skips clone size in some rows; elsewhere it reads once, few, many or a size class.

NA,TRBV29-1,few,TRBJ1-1,CSVKRAGDTEAFF,TGCAGCGTTAAAAGGGCGGGGGACACTGAAGCTTTCTTT
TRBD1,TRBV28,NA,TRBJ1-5,CASSTTGRSQHF,TGTGCCAGCAGTACGACAGGGAGATCACAGCATTTT
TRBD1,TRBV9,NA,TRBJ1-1,CASSVGTGNMNTEAFF,TGTGCCAGCAGCGTTGGGACAGGGAACATGAACACTGAAGCTTTCTTT
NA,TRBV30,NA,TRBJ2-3,CASGGRAF,TGTGCCTCTGGGGGGCGCGCCTTT
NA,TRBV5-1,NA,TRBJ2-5,CASSLVALETQYF,TGCGCCAGCAGCTTGGTAGCCCTAGAGACCCAGTACTTC
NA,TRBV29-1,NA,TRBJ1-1,CSVKGMNTEAFF,TGCAGCGTTAAGGGGATGAACACTGAAGCTTTCTTT
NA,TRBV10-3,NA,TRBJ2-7,CAIGARESYEQYF,TGTGCCATCGGGGCACGGGAATCCTACGAGCAGTACTTC
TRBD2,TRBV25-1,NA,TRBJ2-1,CASSGLANYNEQFF,TGTGCCAGCAGTGGACTAGCGAATTACAATGAGCAGTTCTTC
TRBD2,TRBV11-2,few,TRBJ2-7,CASSSTSRGEQYF,TGTGCCAGCAGCTCCACTTCGCGGGGGGAGCAGTACTTC
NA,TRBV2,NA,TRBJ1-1,CASSERVGGMNTEAFF,TGTGCCAGCAGTGAAAGGGTCGGCGGGATGAACACTGAAGCTTTCTTT
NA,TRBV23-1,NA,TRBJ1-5,CASSHSSKGPDQPQHF,TGCGCCAGCAGTCACTCCTCGAAGGGGCCAGATCAGCCCCAGCATTTT
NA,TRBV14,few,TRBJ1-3,CASSPRQDPSGNTIYF,TGTGCCAGCAGCCCAAGACAGGACCCCTCTGGAAACACCATATATTTT
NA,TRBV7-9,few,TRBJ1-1,CASSFDAVNTEAFF,TGTGCCAGCAGCTTTGATGCCGTGAACACTGAAGCTTTCTTT
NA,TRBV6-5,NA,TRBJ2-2,CASRQGGNTGELFF,TGTGCCAGCCGGCAGGGGGGTAACACCGGGGAGCTGTTTTTT
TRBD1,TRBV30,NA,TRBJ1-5,CAWSVQGAAQPQHF,TGTGCCTGGAGTGTCCAGGGGGCTGCTCAGCCCCAGCATTTT
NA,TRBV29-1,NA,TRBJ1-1,CSVEGLRMNTEAFF,TGCAGCGTTGAAGGGTTAAGGATGAACACTGAAGCTTTCTTT